These 22 T cell receptor beta chains originate from one sample sequenced in a study of shared clonotypes between healthy human individuals. Terminally differentiated effector memory CD45RA+ cells were left out of the naive CD8 fraction, which was CD45RO-negative and positively selected for CCR7. Clones were sequenced by immunoSEQ multiplex PCR, and TCRdb holds only the in-frame ones, with some missing. Of around 2,100,000 clones in the sample, approximately 95% were seen once. Sample: naive CD8+ T cells sorted from blood. The receptor set was obtained from a man aged 18 to 30 in good health.

V is TRBV4-1 and J is TRBJ2-3; tentative D call: TRBD2 (6 bases). Germline-derived CDR1 and CDR2 are MGHRA and YSYEKL. The CDR3 contains 14 residues. Between the trimmed V and J ends, which lost 1 base and 5 bases, there was a span of 10 bases. This CDR3 is CASSQVPREDTQYF. The CDR3 DNA is TGCGCCAGCAGCCAAGTCCCGCGGGAAGATACGCAGTATTTT.

This chain uses TRBV7-9 with TRBJ2-3; no firm D call. Trimming took 1 base from V and 0 from J, leaving 11 bases between them. Germline V gene data show CDR1 as SEHNR and CDR2 as FQNEAQ (reference sequence). CDR3 size: 16 residues. This CDR3 reads CASSLEAVSSTDTQYF. For the CDR3, the DNA is TGTGCCAGCAGCTTAGAGGCAGTCTCTAGCACAGATACGCAGTATTTT.

The rearrangement links TRBV29-1 to TRBJ1-2; no definite D call. The CDR3 contains 12 residues. Germline assignment: CDR1 SQVTM and CDR2 ANQGSEA. Trimming pared 0 bases from V and 8 bases from J, leaving 10 bases between. CDR3 protein: CSVEDISGGYTF. CDR3 nucleotides: TGCAGCGTTGAAGATATTTCAGGAGGCTACACCTTC.

This clone was seen more than once but under ten times. The chain uses TRBV29-1 and TRBJ2-7, with TRBD2 as a possible D gene (5 bases). The V gene lost 7 bases and the J gene lost 4 bases, with 11 bases spanning the gap. This CDR3 has 11 residues. Germline CDR1 reads SQVTM; CDR2 reads ANQGSEA. The CDR3 here is CSARTLYEQYF. In DNA, the CDR3 is TGCAGCGCCCGGACTTTATACGAGCAGTACTTC.

V and J are TRBV30 and TRBJ2-7, with 8 bases aligning to TRBD1. CDR1 and CDR2 (germline): GTSNPN, SVGIG (reference sequence). Unmatched junction bases numbered 8, after V lost 0 bases and J lost 4 bases. This CDR3 spans 15 amino acids. DNA for the CDR3: TGTGCCTGGAGTGTCGGCCCGGGACAGGCGTACGAGCAGTACTTC. It encodes CAWSVGPGQAYEQYF. Together with reference TRBV30 and TRBJ2-7, the CDR3 gives the full variable domain: SQTIHQWPATLVQPVGSPLSLECTVEGTSNPNLYWYRQAAGRGLQLLFYSVGIGQISSEVPQNLSASRPQDRQFILSSKKLLLSDSGFYLCAWSVGPGQAYEQYFGPGTRLTVT.

In its sample, this clone was seen once. The chain is built from TRBV5-3 and TRBJ2-7; 8 positions match TRBD2. TRBV5-3 carries the ORF label, with uncertain function. The CDR3 is 14 amino acids. The trim removed 0 bases at V and 6 bases at J, leaving 5 bases unmatched. CDR3 amino acids: CARSLGSGVGEQYF. The DNA of the CDR3 is TGTGCCAGAAGCTTGGGTAGCGGGGTTGGCGAGCAGTACTTC.

This chain links TRBV11-2 with TRBJ2-5, with D possibly matching TRBD2 (6 bases). The CDR3 loop spans 13 amino acids. V lost 4 bases and J lost 5, with 11 bases in between. CDR1 is SGHAT, CDR2 FQNNGV, per germline. CDR3: CASSSGGMETQYF. CDR3 nucleotides: TGTGCCAGCAGCTCTGGGGGGATGGAGACCCAGTACTTC.

The chain uses TRBV6-1 and TRBJ1-5; 8 bases are a match to TRBD1. The V and J ends lost 5 bases and 4 bases, in that order; junction bases with no gene match: 4. In germline, CDR1 is MNHNS, CDR2 SASEGT. This CDR3 comprises 14 residues. CDR3 sequence (DNA): TGTGCCAGCAGTCCGGGACAGGAGAATCAGCCCCAGCATTTT. This translates into CASSPGQENQPQHF.

A note on this clone: Other nucleotide sequences from this sample produce the same CDR3. The chain has TRBV11-2 and TRBJ2-1; D unclear. V was shortened by 5 bases and J by 7 bases, with 9 bases between the two germline ends. CDR3 length: 12 amino acids. Germline V CDR1 and CDR2: SGHAT, FQNNGV. The CDR3 region is CASSLLGNEQFF. CDR3 bases: TGTGCCAGCAGCCTCCTAGGGAATGAGCAGTTCTTC.

The rearrangement uses TRBV19 and TRBJ2-7; 7 positions match TRBD2. V shed 5 bases and J 1 base; nucleotides not matched to a gene: 8. The CDR3 is made up of 15 amino acids. Germline loops: CDR1 LNHDA, CDR2 SQIVND (reference sequence). The chain's CDR3 is CASSVTAGTSYEQYF. The CDR3 nucleotides are TGTGCCAGTAGTGTTACAGCGGGAACATCCTACGAGCAGTACTTC.

This chain links TRBV6-5 with TRBJ1-2; 9 positions match TRBD1. The CDR3 consists of 15 residues. Per the germline V gene, CDR1 is MNHEY and CDR2 is SVGAGI. V lost 5 bases to trimming and J lost 4 bases; unmatched junction nucleotides: 8. The CDR3 is CASSPGTGSVYGYTF. In DNA, the CDR3 is TGTGCCAGCAGTCCAGGGACAGGGAGTGTCTATGGCTACACCTTC.

Of note for this clone: The same CDR3 arises from other DNA sequences in this sample as well. V gene TRBV9 combines with J gene TRBJ1-1, with D hard to call. The length of the CDR3 is 13 residues. Germline loops: CDR1 SGDLS, CDR2 YYNGEE. Trimming pared 1 base from V and 1 base from J, leaving 5 bases between. The CDR3 is CASSVQTNTEAFF. The CDR3 bases are TGTGCCAGCAGCGTACAGACGAACACTGAAGCTTTCTTT.

This chain uses TRBV5-6 with TRBJ2-7; D may be TRBD2 (6 bases). The CDR3 covers 14 residues. Germline-derived CDR1 and CDR2 are SGHDT and YYEEEE. Between the trimmed V and J ends, which lost 4 bases and 3 bases, there was a span of 14 bases. The CDR3 coding sequence is TGTGCCAGCAGCCCGGGGTCGCGGGGCTACGAGCAGTACTTC. It is translated as CASSPGSRGYEQYF.

V and J are TRBV6-1 and TRBJ2-1; 9 nucleotides agree with TRBD2. The germline V gene encodes CDR1 MNHNS and CDR2 SASEGT. The CDR3 runs 16 residues. V lost 0 bases and J lost 6; bases outside the gene matches: 6. The chain's CDR3 is CASSEAPASGINEQFF. CDR3 bases: TGTGCCAGCAGTGAAGCCCCGGCTAGCGGGATCAATGAGCAGTTCTTC.

The rearrangement joins TRBV7-9 to TRBJ1-1; 11 bases are a match to TRBD1. V shed 7 bases, J shed 2 bases, and the junction held 9 bases outside the gene matches. Germline V gene lookup returns CDR1 SEHNR and CDR2 FQNEAQ (reference sequence). CDR3 length equals 16 residues. For the CDR3, the DNA is TGTGCCAGCACCTTCTGGACAGGGGGCGAAAACACTGAAGCTTTCTTT. Amino acids: CASTFWTGGENTEAFF.

The chain uses TRBV7-9 and TRBJ1-1; D not certain. Germline V gene sequence: CDR1 SEHNR, CDR2 FQNEAQ (reference sequence). V was cut by 1 base and J by 0 bases, with 9 bases left in between. This CDR3 contains 15 residues. The CDR3 region is CASSLGGVLNTEAFF. CDR3 DNA: TGTGCCAGCAGCTTAGGAGGCGTATTGAACACTGAAGCTTTCTTT.

The chain is built from TRBV7-8 and TRBJ1-5; D unclear. The CDR3 extends over 18 amino acids. Per the germline V gene, CDR1 is SGHVS and CDR2 is FQNEAQ. Trimming left V 1 base short and J 0 bases short, with 16 bases between. This CDR3 is CASSLVLSGVYSNQPQHF. In DNA form, the CDR3 reads TGTGCCAGCAGCTTAGTATTAAGCGGGGTGTATAGCAATCAGCCCCAGCATTTT.

The genes are TRBV6-6 and TRBJ2-3; 7 nucleotides match TRBD1. The V gene end was trimmed by 4 bases and the J gene end by 2 bases; junction bases not matched to a gene: 6. Germline V gene sequence: CDR1 MNHNY, CDR2 SVGAGI (reference sequence). The CDR3 consists of 15 residues. DNA of the CDR3: TGTGCCAGCAGTTGGGCGGACAGGTACACAGATACGCAGTATTTT. Encoded protein: CASSWADRYTDTQYF.

This chain joins TRBV15 and TRBJ2-7; 8 nucleotides line up with TRBD1. The CDR3 is 15 amino acids. V trimming: 1 base; J trimming: 5 bases; junction bases outside the gene matches: 7. Per germline, CDR1 LNHNV and CDR2 YYDKDF (reference sequence). The CDR3 spells CATSRGLQGEHEQYF. The CDR3 nucleotides are TGTGCCACCAGCAGAGGATTACAGGGGGAGCACGAGCAGTACTTC.

The V call is TRBV7-6, the J call TRBJ2-7, with TRBD2 matching over 10 bases. The CDR3 is 15 amino acids. Germline V CDR1 and CDR2: SGHVS, FNYEAQ. Unmatched junction bases numbered 2, after V lost 1 base and J lost 2 bases. CDR3 nucleotide sequence: TGTGCCAGCAGCTTAGTAGCGGGGGGAACCTACGAGCAGTACTTC. Amino acids: CASSLVAGGTYEQYF.

A remark on this clone: The sample holds other DNA sequences that translate to the same CDR3. The chain recombines TRBV7-8 with TRBJ2-7, with 12 bases identical to TRBD2. In germline, CDR1 is SGHVS, CDR2 FQNEAQ. V lost 6 bases, J lost 4 bases, and 7 bases stayed unmatched. The CDR3 runs 15 residues. In DNA, the CDR3 is TGTGCCAGCAGTCCCAGACTAGCGGGAGTATACGAGCAGTACTTC. Its protein is CASSPRLAGVYEQYF.

As to this clone: In the same sample, other DNA sequences code for this CDR3. The chain recombines TRBV27 with TRBJ2-3; D not resolved. The CDR3 consists of 12 residues. V shed 4 bases and J shed 5 bases, with 7 bases lying between them. The germline V gene has CDR1 MNHEY and CDR2 SMNVEV (reference sequence). Here the CDR3 DNA reads TGTGCCAGCAGTTCCCTAGGAGATACGCAGTATTTT. This translates into CASSSLGDTQYF.